This record covers a single T cell receptor beta chain. This CDR3 has 13 residues. Trimming removed 2 bases from V and 8 bases from J, with 9 bases in between. CDR1 is ENHRY, CDR2 SYGVKD, per germline. The sample originates from a study of blood T cell repertoires in COVID-19. For the study at large: Some COVID-19 samples were acute and others convalescent; all came from the United States, Italy and Spain. Sources were T cells, B-cell-depleted T cells, or PBMCs; the material itself was cDNA or gDNA.

As handled by the study authors: Amplification from reference gene primers served as the basis for estimated nucleated cell counts. Assay: immunoSEQ multiplex PCR; the TCRdb copy retains only in-frame clones and omits some. The DNA was the basis for D and trimming; V, J and clone size are from that table. The table lists fewer than 250,000 clones, 70% to 90% of them singletons, with approximately 0.89% in the top ten. Input material: peripheral blood. This clonotype was obtained from a man between 35 and 55 years old with acute or convalescent COVID-19. The chain combines TRBV10-3 with TRBJ1-4; D gene uncertain. This CDR3 is CAISEGNEEKLFF. The CDR3 region has the DNA TGTGCCATCAGTGAGGGTAATGAGGAAAAACTGTTTTTT.